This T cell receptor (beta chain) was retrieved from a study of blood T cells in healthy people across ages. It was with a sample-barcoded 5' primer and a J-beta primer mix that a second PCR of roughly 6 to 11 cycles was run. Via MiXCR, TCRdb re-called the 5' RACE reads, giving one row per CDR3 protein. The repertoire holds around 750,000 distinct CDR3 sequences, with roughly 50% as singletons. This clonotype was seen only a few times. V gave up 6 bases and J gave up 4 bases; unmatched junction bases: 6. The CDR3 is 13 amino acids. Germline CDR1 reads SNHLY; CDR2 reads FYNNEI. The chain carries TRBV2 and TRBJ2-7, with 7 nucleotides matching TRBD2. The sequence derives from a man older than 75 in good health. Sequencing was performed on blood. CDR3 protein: CASSPGTIYEQYF. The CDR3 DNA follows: TGTGCCAGCAGCCCGGGGACTATTTACGAGCAGTACTTC.